Shown below are 21 T cell receptor beta chains from a single sample sequenced in a study of shared clonotypes between healthy human individuals. Here immunoSEQ multiplex PCR was the method, and the copy in TCRdb shows in-frame clones only, minus some. The sample consists of about 510,000 clones, about three quarters of them appearing once. Sequencing used PBMCs. The receptor set was obtained from a woman in her 40s in good health. Some clones in this sample may be carry-over from other donors' samples.

This clone occurred a few times. The J gene is TRBJ2-3, the V gene TRBV5-1, with 10 bases that match TRBD2. Trimming took 0 bases from V and 7 from J; bases not matched to a gene: 5. CDR3 length: 15 residues. CDR1 and CDR2 (germline): SGHRS, YFSETQ. The CDR3 nucleotides read TGCGCCAGCAGCTTGGCAGCGGGAGGGCCGCATACGCAGTATTTT. As protein: CASSLAAGGPHTQYF.

J is TRBJ1-5 and V is TRBV19; tentative D call: TRBD1 (5 bases). Germline lookup yields CDR1 LNHDA and CDR2 SQIVND (reference sequence). V was cut by 4 bases and J by 6 bases, with 10 bases left in between. The CDR3 has 13 amino acids. The CDR3 protein is CASSRGAGQPQHF. For the CDR3, the DNA is TGTGCCAGTAGTAGAGGGGCAGGTCAGCCCCAGCATTTT.

This clone has just a few counts. The chain links TRBV2 to TRBJ2-2; D tentatively fits TRBD1 or TRBD2 (5 bases each). The CDR3 is 13 residues long. V was trimmed by 6 bases and J by 6 bases, leaving 11 bases between them. CDR1 and CDR2 from the germline V gene are SNHLY and FYNNEI. The DNA of the CDR3 is TGTGCCAGCAGGAGGGACCAGCCCGGGGAGCTGTTTTTT. Translated, it gives CASRRDQPGELFF.

This rearrangement joins TRBV7-3 to TRBJ1-2; D gene uncertain. V was cut by 2 bases and J by 14 bases, with 9 bases left in between. Germline-derived CDR1 and CDR2 are SGHTA and FQGTGA. The CDR3 contains 10 residues. The CDR3 region has the DNA TGTGCCAGCAGCTTACGGTGTAGGACCTTC. Translated: CASSLRCRTF.

The chain joins TRBV2 to TRBJ2-1, with 9 bases lining up with TRBD2. Germline trimming cut 7 bases from V and 8 bases from J; bases unmatched to any gene: 6. Germline values: CDR1 SNHLY, CDR2 FYNNEI. This CDR3 region has 13 residues. The CDR3 protein is CASTGTSSHEQFF. In nucleotides, the CDR3 is TGTGCCAGCACCGGGACTAGCAGTCATGAGCAGTTCTTC.

Comment on this clone: This sample also contains other DNA sequences that code for the same CDR3. V is TRBV5-1 and J is TRBJ2-7; 8 nucleotides align to TRBD2. CDR1 and CDR2 (germline): SGHRS, YFSETQ. This CDR3 comprises 15 residues. V gave up 2 bases and J gave up 2 bases; unmatched junction bases: 6. The CDR3 DNA follows: TGCGCCAGCAGCTTAGGAGCGGGAGAGACCTACGAGCAGTACTTC. It encodes CASSLGAGETYEQYF.

The chain recombines TRBV4-2 with TRBJ2-1; D is perhaps TRBD2 (6 bases). V lost 4 bases, J lost 6 bases, and 16 bases lay in between. The germline gives CDR1 LGHNA, CDR2 YNFKEQ. The CDR3 has 15 amino acids. Here the CDR3 DNA reads TGTGCCAGCAGCCCTAGTTGGGGGGTTGGCAATGAGCAGTTCTTC. Translated, it gives CASSPSWGVGNEQFF.

This clone came up many times. This chain uses TRBV7-9 with TRBJ2-2; 7 nucleotides align to TRBD2. The CDR3 loop spans 15 amino acids. Germline-derived CDR1 and CDR2 are SEHNR and FQNEAQ (reference sequence). V gave up 1 base and J gave up 3 bases; unmatched junction bases: 2. The CDR3 is CASSLGTSDTGELFF. Written as DNA, the CDR3 is TGTGCCAGCAGCTTAGGCACTAGCGACACCGGGGAGCTGTTTTTT.

The chain carries TRBV28 and TRBJ2-7, with 8 bases identical to TRBD2. J was trimmed by 0 bases and V by 3 bases; bases with no gene match: 10. This CDR3 comprises 17 residues. The V gene's germline CDR1 is MDHEN and CDR2 SYDVKM. The DNA of the CDR3 is TGTGCCAGCAGTTTCCCCCCGGGGAGCGGGAGCTCCTACGAGCAGTACTTC. It encodes CASSFPPGSGSSYEQYF.

The chain is built from TRBV6-1 and TRBJ2-7; D uncertain. V lost 1 base and J lost 1, with 8 bases in between. The germline CDR1 and CDR2 sequences are MNHNS and SASEGT. The CDR3 totals 14 residues. CDR3 nucleotide sequence: TGTGCCAGCAGTGAAGTACAGATTTCCTACGAGCAGTACTTC. Translating gives CASSEVQISYEQYF.

The CDR3 spells CASSLAGTAYEQYF. CDR3 nucleotides: TGTGCCAGCAGCTTGGCAGGGACCGCCTACGAGCAGTACTTC. V usage is TRBV5-4 and J usage is TRBJ2-7, with D perhaps matching TRBD1 or TRBD2 (5 bases each). Germline V CDR1 and CDR2: SGHNT, YYREEE (reference sequence). This CDR3 comprises 14 residues. The V and J ends lost 0 bases and 2 bases respectively, with 9 bases between them.

This clone showed up just once. The V call is TRBV7-3, the J call TRBJ1-1; 9 nucleotides agree with TRBD1. The germline V gene encodes CDR1 SGHTA and CDR2 FQGTGA. The CDR3 totals 19 residues. V was clipped by 0 bases and J by 0 bases; unmatched bases: 11. CDR3 residues: CASSLTRTGDPFMNTEAFF. The CDR3 nucleotides read TGTGCCAGCAGCTTAACGAGGACAGGGGATCCTTTCATGAACACTGAAGCTTTCTTT.

The rearrangement joins TRBV7-2 to TRBJ2-7; a weak D match, TRBD1 (6 bases). Between the trimmed V and J ends, which lost 3 bases and 6 bases, there was a span of 12 bases. Per germline, CDR1 SGHTA and CDR2 FQGNSA. The CDR3 has 13 residues. The CDR3 here is CASSLTGWIEQYF. For the CDR3, the DNA is TGTGCCAGCAGCTTGACAGGTTGGATCGAGCAGTACTTC.

J is TRBJ2-5 and V is TRBV15, with TRBD2 identical over 12 bases. Per the germline V gene, CDR1 is LNHNV and CDR2 is YYDKDF (reference sequence). J was trimmed by 4 bases and V by 4 bases; bases with no gene match: 1. The CDR3 totals 14 residues. The CDR3 loop reads CATSKLAGGETQYF. The CDR3 nucleotides are TGTGCCACCAGCAAACTAGCGGGAGGAGAGACCCAGTACTTC.

The rearrangement joins TRBV6-1 to TRBJ1-2; 10 nucleotides align to TRBD1. Trimming took 8 bases from V and 4 from J; bases not matched to a gene: 10. Germline CDR1 and CDR2: MNHNS and SASEGT. The CDR3 is 15 amino acids. The CDR3 here is CASDRGLPPSYGYTF. The CDR3 nucleotides are TGTGCCAGCGACAGGGGGCTCCCCCCCAGCTATGGCTACACCTTC.

To note about this clone: One junction end disagrees with the germline gene, perhaps due to a read error. Other nucleotide sequences in the sample specify the same CDR3. The chain joins TRBV30 to TRBJ2-7, with D unresolved. Germline loops: CDR1 GTSNPN, CDR2 SVGIG (reference sequence). The CDR3 is made up of 11 amino acids. This CDR3 reads CAWRRYGEQYF. DNA for the CDR3: TGTGCCTGGAGGAGATATGGCGAGCAGTACTTT.

The chain links TRBV15 to TRBJ1-6; D gene unclear. V was trimmed by 0 bases and J by 7 bases, leaving 16 bases between them. The V gene's germline CDR1 is LNHNV and CDR2 YYDKDF (reference sequence). The CDR3 runs to 17 residues. The CDR3 sequence: CATSRDLPVGRNSPLHF. Written as DNA, the CDR3 is TGTGCCACCAGCAGAGACCTACCGGTCGGCCGGAATTCACCCCTCCACTTT.

The chain employs TRBV7-3 and TRBJ2-7; the D gene is possibly TRBD2 (5 bases). The CDR3 length is 16 residues. Trimming took off 5 bases at V and 1 base at J, with 18 bases between the two ends. Germline CDR1 and CDR2: SGHTA and FQGTGA. The DNA of the CDR3 is TGTGCCAGCAGCGCACGGTCGGGGTCAGAATCCTACGAGCAGTACTTC. Amino acid sequence: CASSARSGSESYEQYF. The full variable domain, with the rest looked up from reference TRBV7-3 and TRBJ2-7, is GAGVSQTPSNKVTEKGKYVELRCDPISGHTALYWYRQSLGQGPEFLIYFQGTGAADDSGLPNDRFFAVRPEGSVSTLKIQRTERGDSAVYLCASSARSGSESYEQYFGPGTRLTVT.

This clone was counted at least ten times. Distinct nucleotide sequences in the sample also encode this CDR3. The chain uses TRBV6-6 and TRBJ2-2; D unclear. The CDR3 is made up of 15 amino acids. CDR1 and CDR2 from the germline V gene are MNHNY and SVGAGI (reference sequence). The germline V and J ends were trimmed by 7 bases and 2 bases, with 14 bases remaining between them. CDR3 DNA sequence: TGTGCCAGCACCACCGCACAGACCAACACCGGGGAGCTGTTTTTT. Translated: CASTTAQTNTGELFF.

There are many counts of this clone. The chain combines TRBV6-1 with TRBJ1-3; unclear D gene. CDR3 length equals 12 residues. Trimming pared 10 bases from V and 0 bases from J, leaving 7 bases between. Germline V gene data show CDR1 as MNHNS and CDR2 as SASEGT. The CDR3 loop reads CATHSSGNTIYF. The CDR3 DNA reads TGTGCCACCCACAGCTCTGGAAACACCATATATTTT.

CDR3 coding DNA: TGCGCCAGCAGCTTGTCGACCCACGAGCAGTACTTC. This translates into CASSLSTHEQYF. The chain carries TRBV5-1 and TRBJ2-7, with D hard to call. This CDR3 has 12 residues. V was shortened by 1 base and J by 5 bases, with 7 bases between the two germline ends. In germline, CDR1 is SGHRS, CDR2 YFSETQ.